This T cell receptor beta chain was recorded in a study of blood T cells in healthy people across ages. Notes on the study in general: The recorded TCR beta diversity per million T cells decreased in a roughly linear manner with age.

Germline V gene data show CDR1 as MNHEY and CDR2 as SVGAGI. The V gene end was trimmed by 9 bases and the J gene end by 2 bases; junction bases not matched to a gene: 6. The CDR3 is 14 amino acids. Next came a second PCR, run for about 7 to 12 cycles, which used a sample-barcoded 5' primer along with a J-beta primer mix. Paired-end reads containing CDR3 totaled no fewer than 3 million for each sample. TCRdb analysed the 5' RACE reads with MiXCR anew, one entry per CDR3 protein. The data contain more than 650,000 distinct CDR3 sequences, 20% to 30% of them seen just once; the ten biggest clones take up roughly 3.1%. Concerning this clonotype itself: Its specificity is unknown.

This sample was shared with a second study, whose subject was T cells of mothers and their children.

What was sequenced was blood. The chain uses TRBV6-5 and TRBJ2-3; 9 bases match TRBD1. The sequence derives from a boy aged 5-17 years in good health. The CDR3 loop is CASKQGAVTDTQYF. The CDR3 DNA reads TGTGCCAGTAAACAGGGGGCAGTCACAGATACGCAGTATTTT.